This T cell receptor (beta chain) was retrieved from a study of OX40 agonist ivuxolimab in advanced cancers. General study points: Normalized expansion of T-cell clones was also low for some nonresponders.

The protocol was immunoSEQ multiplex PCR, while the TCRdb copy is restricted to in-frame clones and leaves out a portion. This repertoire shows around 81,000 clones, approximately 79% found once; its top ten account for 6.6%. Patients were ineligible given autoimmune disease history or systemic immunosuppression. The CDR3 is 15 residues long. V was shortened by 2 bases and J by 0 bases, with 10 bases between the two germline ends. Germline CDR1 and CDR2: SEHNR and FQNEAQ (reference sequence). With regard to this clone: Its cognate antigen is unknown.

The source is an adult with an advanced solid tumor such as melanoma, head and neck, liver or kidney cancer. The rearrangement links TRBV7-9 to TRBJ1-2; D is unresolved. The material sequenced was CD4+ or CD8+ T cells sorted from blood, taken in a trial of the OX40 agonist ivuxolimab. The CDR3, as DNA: TGTGCCAGCAGCTTATCTGGGGTGGCTAACTATGGCTACACCTTC. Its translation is CASSLSGVANYGYTF.